This entry lists 29 T cell receptor beta chains sequenced from one sample in a study of T cell repertoires in cytomegalovirus infection (dated by TCRdb to the late 2010s). The sequencing machine was an Illumina HiSeq 1500. TCRdb reprocessed the public reads (quality trimming at Q25 with fastp, clone calling with MiXCR) and kept in-frame beta chains. Every entry covers one CDR3 protein and lists the most common genes and DNA from its rows. The sample contains approximately 130,000 distinct CDR3 sequences, more than 7% of them found a single time. 10% of the sample is held by the ten biggest clonotypes. The specimen sequenced was PBMCs. The receptors were sampled from a human donor in good health (CMV status not recorded). Some clones in this sample may be carry-over from other donors' samples.

This clonotype was counted at least ten times. The rearrangement links TRBV7-2 to TRBJ1-6; 8 bases map to TRBD1. CDR1 and CDR2 (germline): SGHTA, FQGNSA. J gave up 8 bases and V 5 bases, and 11 bases lay outside the gene matches. The CDR3 consists of 16 residues. The CDR3 nucleotides read TGTGCCAGCAGCGGGGGCTGGGACAGGCTTTATTCACCCCTCCACTTT. Translation gives CASSGGWDRLYSPLHF.

This clonotype has only a few counts. The chain uses TRBV9 and TRBJ1-1; 7 nucleotides agree with TRBD1. V shed 3 bases and J 0 bases; nucleotides not matched to a gene: 11. Germline V gives CDR1 SGDLS, CDR2 YYNGEE. The length of the CDR3 is 17 residues. CDR3 sequence reads: CASSGNIDRAMNTEAFF. Written as DNA, the CDR3 is TGTGCCAGCAGCGGAAATATTGACAGGGCCATGAACACTGAAGCTTTCTTT.

In this sample, this clonotype turned up many times. The chain employs TRBV28 and TRBJ2-7, with D possibly TRBD2 on 5 matching bases. The CDR3 is made up of 13 amino acids. Germline V gene sequence: CDR1 MDHEN, CDR2 SYDVKM. V lost 6 bases and J lost 2, with 11 bases in between. The CDR3 nucleotides read TGTGCCAGCAGGCGGGTCCTCCCCTACGAGCAGTACTTC. Translated, it gives CASRRVLPYEQYF.

The chain carries TRBV2 and TRBJ1-1; D uncertain. CDR3 size: 14 residues. The V gene's germline CDR1 is SNHLY and CDR2 FYNNEI. Trimming left V 5 bases short and J 3 bases short, with 13 bases between. The CDR3 loop reads CASSRITGYTEAFF. The DNA for the CDR3 is TGTGCCAGCAGTAGAATCACGGGATACACTGAAGCTTTCTTT. The whole variable domain, filled in from reference TRBV2 and TRBJ1-1, reads EPEVTQTPSHQVTQMGQEVILRCVPISNHLYFYWYRQILGQKVEFLVSFYNNEISEKSEIFDDQFSVERPDGSNFTLKIRSTKLEDSAMYFCASSRITGYTEAFFGQGTRLTVV.

The chain recombines TRBV29-1 with TRBJ2-1, with 13 bases that match TRBD2. Germline CDR1 reads SQVTM; CDR2 reads ANQGSEA. Trimming took 0 bases from V and 4 from J; bases not matched to a gene: 15. This CDR3 is built from 20 residues. The CDR3 bases are TGCAGCGTTGAAGAGGGACTAGCGGGGTCTTCCCCCCAGAATTACAATGAGCAGTTCTTC. Its protein product is CSVEEGLAGSSPQNYNEQFF.

This clonotype showed up many times. V and J are TRBV6-1 and TRBJ1-2; the D gene is possibly TRBD1 (6 bases). The CDR3 has 13 amino acids. Trimming removed 9 bases at V and 4 bases at J, with 15 bases between. CDR1 is MNHNS and CDR2 is SASEGT in the germline V gene. CDR3 sequence: CASLDRPSYGYTF. CDR3 nucleotides: TGTGCCAGTCTGGACAGACCCTCCTATGGCTACACCTTC.

This clonotype was recorded at least ten times. This sequence joins TRBV6-5 and TRBJ2-4; 8 bases align to TRBD1. This CDR3 has 14 residues. The J segment lost 3 bases and the V segment lost 7 bases, leaving 5 bases of the junction unmatched. Germline V gives CDR1 MNHEY, CDR2 SVGAGI. Here the CDR3 DNA reads TGTGCCAGCAAGCTGGACAGGGTCAAAAACATTCAGTACTTC. It yields the protein CASKLDRVKNIQYF.

This clonotype was seen many times. This rearrangement joins TRBV7-2 to TRBJ2-5; the D is unclear. The CDR3 length is 14 residues. Germline V gives CDR1 SGHTA, CDR2 FQGNSA. The V end was cut by 7 bases, the J end by 5 bases, with 17 bases between. The DNA for the CDR3 is TGTGCCAGCACCCAACGGGCAGGACCGGAGACCCAGTACTTC. The encoded protein is CASTQRAGPETQYF. Combining the CDR3 with reference TRBV7-2 and TRBJ2-5 gives the whole variable domain GAGVSQSPSNKVTEKGKDVELRCDPISGHTALYWYRQSLGQGLEFLIYFQGNSAPDKSGLPSDRFSAERTGGSVSTLTIQRTQQEDSAVYLCASTQRAGPETQYFGPGTRLLVL.

This clonotype was seen repeatedly, ten times or more. The rearrangement joins TRBV20-1 to TRBJ1-1, with TRBD1 as a possible D gene (6 bases). CDR3 length: 12 amino acids. Germline V lookup: CDR1 DFQATT, CDR2 SNEGSKA (reference sequence). Trimming removed 5 bases at V and 5 bases at J, with 12 bases between. The CDR3 loop is CSAGYQGTEAFF. The DNA of the CDR3 is TGCAGTGCTGGATATCAGGGGACTGAAGCTTTCTTT.

This clonotype was detected ten times or more. V gene TRBV28 combines with J gene TRBJ2-5; D remains ambiguous. Deletions cut 3 bases from V and 1 base from J, with 9 bases between. CDR1 and CDR2 from the germline V gene are MDHEN and SYDVKM. This CDR3 has 14 amino acids. CDR3 region: CASSLVAAQETQYF. The CDR3 coding sequence is TGTGCCAGCAGTTTGGTGGCGGCCCAAGAGACCCAGTACTTC.

This clonotype was found a few times. The rearrangement joins TRBV20-1 to TRBJ2-3; 7 bases match TRBD1. The CDR3 runs 14 residues. Germline values: CDR1 DFQATT, CDR2 SNEGSKA (reference sequence). V dropped 6 bases and J dropped 0; count of bases not matched to a gene: 6. The DNA of the CDR3 is TGCAGTGCGTCAGGGGGAATCAGCACAGATACGCAGTATTTT. This encodes CSASGGISTDTQYF.

This clonotype showed up many times. The chain carries TRBV20-1 and TRBJ2-1; 8 nucleotides match TRBD1. The germline gives CDR1 DFQATT, CDR2 SNEGSKA (reference sequence). This CDR3 is 15 amino acids long. The V and J ends lost 0 bases and 5 bases, in that order; junction bases with no gene match: 6. DNA for the CDR3: TGCAGTGCTAGAGACCCGGACAGGGTAGACAATGAGCAGTTCTTC. Its translation: CSARDPDRVDNEQFF.

This clonotype was seen ten or more times. The CDR3 spells CASSYQGQNYGYTF. DNA for the CDR3: TGTGCCAGCAGTTACCAGGGGCAGAACTATGGCTACACCTTC. This chain joins TRBV6-5 and TRBJ1-2; D is perhaps TRBD1 (6 bases). The CDR3 spans 14 residues. The ends were cut back, 2 bases at V and 2 bases at J, with 9 bases in the middle. Germline-derived CDR1 and CDR2 are MNHEY and SVGAGI.

This clonotype was seen many times. The chain employs TRBV29-1 and TRBJ1-1; D is uncertain. Germline V gene sequence: CDR1 SQVTM, CDR2 ANQGSEA. The CDR3 is made up of 14 amino acids. The V and J ends lost 4 bases and 4 bases respectively, with 16 bases between them. CDR3 sequence: CSVGEGQESTEAFF. CDR3 in DNA: TGCAGCGTTGGGGAAGGTCAGGAGAGCACTGAAGCTTTCTTT.

This clonotype has at least ten counts. The chain has TRBV7-3 and TRBJ2-1, with a weak D call TRBD1 (5 bases). Germline lookup yields CDR1 SGHTA and CDR2 FQGTGA. V was clipped by 5 bases and J by 6 bases, with 14 bases between them. The CDR3 consists of 14 residues. Here the CDR3 reads CASSPGISGNEQFF. The CDR3 DNA is TGTGCCAGCAGCCCAGGGATCTCGGGCAATGAGCAGTTCTTC.

The chain joins TRBV2 to TRBJ1-1; TRBD1 is a possible D gene (5 bases). Trimming took off 3 bases at V and 11 bases at J, with 10 bases between the two ends. The CDR3 runs 11 residues. Germline loops: CDR1 SNHLY, CDR2 FYNNEI. DNA of the CDR3: TGTGCCAGCAGTGATCGGGGCCCCGCTTTCTTT. It specifies CASSDRGPAFF.

This clonotype was found many times. The chain links TRBV5-1 to TRBJ1-1, with 11 bases lining up with TRBD1. In germline, CDR1 is SGHRS, CDR2 YFSETQ. The CDR3 spans 14 residues. The J segment lost 4 bases and the V segment lost 3 bases, leaving 2 bases of the junction unmatched. The CDR3 region has the DNA TGCGCCAGCAGCTGGGGGACAGGGGGCACTGAAGCTTTCTTT. This translates into CASSWGTGGTEAFF.

Comments on this clonotype: The conserved closing phenylalanine or tryptophan is absent in this CDR3, likely reflecting a read error. V gene TRBV20-1 combines with J gene TRBJ2-3; D is possibly TRBD1 (5 bases). The germline V and J ends were trimmed by 4 bases and 6 bases, with 20 bases remaining between them. The germline gives CDR1 DFQATT, CDR2 SNEGSKA (reference sequence). The CDR3 length is 15 residues. Here the CDR3 DNA reads TGCAGTGCTACCATGTTAGCCCACGCAGGGGATACGCAGTATTCT. Its protein product is CSATMLAHAGDTQYS.

This clonotype has at least ten counts. The chain is built from TRBV28 and TRBJ1-4; 10 nucleotides align to TRBD1. Per the germline V gene, CDR1 is MDHEN and CDR2 is SYDVKM. After removal of 4 bases from V and 8 bases from J, the junction contained 10 bases not matched to a gene. The CDR3 has 16 amino acids. The CDR3 loop is CASSSQRRTGGEKLFF. The CDR3 DNA is TGTGCCAGCAGTTCCCAGCGGAGGACAGGGGGGGAAAAACTGTTTTTT. The full variable domain, completed using reference TRBV28 and TRBJ1-4, is DVKVTQSSRYLVKRTGEKVFLECVQDMDHENMFWYRQDPGLGLRLIYFSYDVKMKEKGDIPEGYSVSREKKERFSLILESASTNQTSMYLCASSSQRRTGGEKLFFGSGTQLSVL.

The sample holds many counts of this clonotype. The rearrangement joins TRBV6-6 to TRBJ1-1; 10 bases agree with TRBD1. The germline V gene encodes CDR1 MNHNY and CDR2 SVGAGI (reference sequence). Unmatched junction bases numbered 9, after V lost 5 bases and J lost 12 bases. This CDR3 region has 13 residues. CDR3 amino acids: CASSASGTGVPFF. CDR3 nucleotide sequence: TGTGCCAGCAGTGCCTCCGGGACAGGGGTTCCTTTCTTT.

This clonotype was seen at least ten times. CDR3 nucleotide sequence: TGTGCCAGCAGCTCCGACCCTTCCTGGGACAGGGAACAAGCTTTCTTT. Encoded protein: CASSSDPSWDREQAFF. This sequence joins TRBV7-6 and TRBJ1-1; 9 bases agree with TRBD1. V lost 4 bases to trimming and J lost 9 bases; unmatched junction nucleotides: 15. This CDR3 spans 16 amino acids. Germline CDR1 and CDR2: SGHVS and FNYEAQ.

At least ten counts were recorded for this clonotype. The V gene is TRBV9, the J gene TRBJ2-3; D tentatively fits TRBD1 or TRBD2 (5 bases each). V was shortened by 0 bases and J by 5 bases, with 16 bases between the two germline ends. The CDR3 is made up of 16 amino acids. The V gene's germline CDR1 is SGDLS and CDR2 YYNGEE. Here the CDR3 reads CASSVEPSGGRDTQYF. DNA of the CDR3: TGTGCCAGCAGCGTAGAGCCTTCTGGGGGTAGAGATACGCAGTATTTT.

This clonotype appeared many times. The V gene is TRBV6-6, the J gene TRBJ1-4; tentatively, D is TRBD1 (5 bases). There are 14 residues in the CDR3. Trimming removed 2 bases at V and 8 bases at J, with 12 bases between. Looked up from germline, CDR1 is MNHNY and CDR2 is SVGAGI (reference sequence). The DNA of the CDR3 is TGTGCCAGCAGTTACGAGGGGATAAGGGAAAAACTGTTTTTT. Its protein product is CASSYEGIREKLFF.

This clonotype was observed many times. J is TRBJ2-3 and V is TRBV7-2, with D perhaps TRBD2 (6 bases). CDR1 SGHTA and CDR2 FQGNSA come from the germline V gene. The CDR3 totals 16 residues. V lost 5 bases and J 0 bases, leaving 15 bases between the germline ends. The CDR3 region is CASSAGSGLSTDTQYF. CDR3 nucleotides: TGTGCCAGCAGCGCCGGGAGCGGGCTAAGCACAGATACGCAGTATTTT. The complete variable domain, with remaining parts taken from reference TRBV7-2 and TRBJ2-3, reads GAGVSQSPSNKVTEKGKDVELRCDPISGHTALYWYRQSLGQGLEFLIYFQGNSAPDKSGLPSDRFSAERTGGSVSTLTIQRTQQEDSAVYLCASSAGSGLSTDTQYFGPGTRLTVL.

Only a few counts were recorded for this clonotype. The chain joins TRBV29-1 to TRBJ1-4; D is unresolved. Germline CDR1 is SQVTM and CDR2 is ANQGSEA. V was cut by 4 bases and J by 8 bases, with 14 bases left in between. This CDR3 is built from 13 residues. CDR3 in amino acids: CSVAPGPGEKLFF. The CDR3 DNA follows: TGCAGCGTTGCCCCTGGACCTGGGGAAAAACTGTTTTTT.

The CDR3 coding sequence is TGTGCCATCAGTGGGACAGGGGCCCCGAACACTGAAGCTTTCTTT. Its translation: CAISGTGAPNTEAFF. V is TRBV10-3 and J is TRBJ1-1; 9 positions match TRBD1. CDR3 length: 15 amino acids. V was pared by 4 bases and J by 1 base, with 4 bases of the junction left unmatched. Per germline, CDR1 ENHRY and CDR2 SYGVKD.

This clonotype was seen at least ten times. This chain joins TRBV19 and TRBJ1-4; D is ambiguous. CDR3 size: 12 residues. The germline V gene has CDR1 LNHDA and CDR2 SQIVND (reference sequence). V was clipped by 6 bases and J by 8 bases, with 10 bases between them. CDR3 sequence: CASSPTEEKLFF. Written as DNA, the CDR3 is TGTGCCAGTAGCCCTACGGAGGAAAAACTGTTTTTT.

This clonotype was detected ten times or more. This sequence joins TRBV7-2 and TRBJ1-5; no firm D call. The CDR3 extends over 14 amino acids. Trimming shortened V by 3 bases and J by 4 bases, and 10 bases separated the two germline ends. Germline V gene lookup returns CDR1 SGHTA and CDR2 FQGNSA. The CDR3 region is CASSFEARNQPQHF. The CDR3 DNA reads TGTGCCAGCAGCTTCGAGGCCCGTAATCAGCCCCAGCATTTT.

This clonotype was found many times. V usage is TRBV7-9 and J usage is TRBJ1-3, with D unclear. The CDR3 has 20 residues. The germline V gene encodes CDR1 SEHNR and CDR2 FQNEAQ (reference sequence). V was pared by 6 bases and J by 0 bases, with 27 bases between. The CDR3 reads CASSQRRRGKLLPSGNTIYF. Written as DNA, the CDR3 is TGTGCCAGCAGTCAACGGCGCCGAGGGAAACTTTTGCCCTCTGGAAACACCATATATTTT.